The entry below gives a single T cell receptor (beta chain) sequence along with its context. The CDR3 runs 18 residues. Germline CDR1 SGHNT, CDR2 YYREEE (reference sequence). Trimming stripped 4 bases from V and 1 base from J, with 18 bases between. Sequencing was performed with immunoSEQ multiplex PCR; in TCRdb, only in-frame clones are kept and a portion is missing. The sample holds about 230,000 clones; 70% to 90% are singletons and the top ten take about 14%. The data originate from a study of blood T cell repertoires in COVID-19. The chain recombines TRBV5-4 with TRBJ2-6; TRBD2 is a possible D gene (6 bases). This clonotype was sampled from a man aged 18 to 35 who had recovered from COVID-19. Sequenced sample: PBMCs or T cells enriched from blood (not recorded which). As DNA, the CDR3 is TGTGCCAGCAGCGGCCGGACGGGACTTTCATCTGGGGCCAACGTCCTGACTTTC. It specifies CASSGRTGLSSGANVLTF.